This TCR beta chain was captured in a study of early stage breast cancer tumors. Study observations and caveats: Most shared enriched TCRB sequences were commonly generated ones. Tumor and normal breast were distinguished via blood comparison in about 90% of the 16 patients. Chain pairing and CD4, CD8 or FOXP3 expression were not captured.

This clone was picked up a small number of times. Antigen unknown. Each sample had two DNA replicates, roughly 0.5 ug blood or about 1.5 ug tissue. TCRdb's copy holds only in-frame clones and misses some; the assay was immunoSEQ multiplex PCR. Here the sample spans 30,000 to 35,000 clones, roughly four fifths being singletons. This CDR3 contains 18 residues. Per germline, CDR1 KGHSH and CDR2 LQKENI. V lost 3 bases, J lost 0 bases, and 11 bases stayed unmatched. Sequencing was done on a sample of blood. The chain joins TRBV18 to TRBJ1-3, with 7 positions matching TRBD1. The TCR comes from a person aged 40-50 years with breast cancer. CDR3 sequence (DNA): TGTGCCAGCTCACCGTCAGGACAGGCGTTCTACTCTGGAAACACCATATATTTT. As protein: CASSPSGQAFYSGNTIYF.